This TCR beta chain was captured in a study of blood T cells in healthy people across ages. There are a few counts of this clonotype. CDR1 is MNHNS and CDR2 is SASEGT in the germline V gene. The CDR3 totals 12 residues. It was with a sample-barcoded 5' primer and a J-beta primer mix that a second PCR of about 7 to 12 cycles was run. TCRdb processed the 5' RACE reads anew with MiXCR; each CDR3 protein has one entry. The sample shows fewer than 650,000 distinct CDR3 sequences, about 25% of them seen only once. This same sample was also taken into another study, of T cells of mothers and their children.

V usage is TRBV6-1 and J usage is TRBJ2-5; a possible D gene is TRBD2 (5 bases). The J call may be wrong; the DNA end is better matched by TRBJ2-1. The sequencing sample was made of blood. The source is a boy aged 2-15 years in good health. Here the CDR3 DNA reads TGTGCCAGCATGAGAGGACTCAATGAGCAGTTCTTC. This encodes CASMRGLNEQFF.